The next 2 T cell receptor beta chains were all read from a single sample in a study of vaccination effects on CD4 cells after COVID-19. These TCRs' antigens remain unknown. ViraFEST used viral peptide pools to expand antigen-specific CD4+ T cells before sequencing. Having been cultured for roughly 10 days, the cells underwent CD4+ T cell isolation. Absence of prior SARS-CoV-2 infection characterized the vaccine recipients, who showed negative nucleocapsid antibodies. Sequenced by immunoSEQ multiplex PCR; TCRdb stores in-frame clones only, minus some. The data show 30,000 to 40,000 clones, around four fifths seen once. Sequenced here: CD4+ T cells from PBMCs cultured with HCoV-OC43 spike peptides, sampled before COVID-19 vaccination. The subset denotes: HCoV-OC43 spike overlapping peptide pool stimulation. The origin of the receptors is a human donor who received a COVID-19 vaccine.

The chain joins TRBV20-1 to TRBJ1-2; D perhaps matches TRBD1 (6 bases). The CDR3 is 14 residues long. The germline gives CDR1 DFQATT, CDR2 SNEGSKA (reference sequence). V lost 3 bases to trimming and J lost 8 bases, with 19 bases between them. CDR3 nucleotides: TGCAGTGCTAGTTCCTGGACAGTCCCCGGGGGCTACACCTTC. Protein: CSASSWTVPGGYTF.

V gene TRBV19 combines with J gene TRBJ2-7; 8 bases agree with TRBD2. Germline V CDR1 and CDR2: LNHDA, SQIVND (reference sequence). This CDR3 has 15 amino acids. V shed 2 bases, J shed 1 base, and the junction held 4 bases outside the gene matches. The CDR3 sequence is CASSIQSGSSYEQYF. DNA for the CDR3: TGTGCCAGTAGTATACAAAGCGGGAGTTCCTACGAGCAGTACTTC.